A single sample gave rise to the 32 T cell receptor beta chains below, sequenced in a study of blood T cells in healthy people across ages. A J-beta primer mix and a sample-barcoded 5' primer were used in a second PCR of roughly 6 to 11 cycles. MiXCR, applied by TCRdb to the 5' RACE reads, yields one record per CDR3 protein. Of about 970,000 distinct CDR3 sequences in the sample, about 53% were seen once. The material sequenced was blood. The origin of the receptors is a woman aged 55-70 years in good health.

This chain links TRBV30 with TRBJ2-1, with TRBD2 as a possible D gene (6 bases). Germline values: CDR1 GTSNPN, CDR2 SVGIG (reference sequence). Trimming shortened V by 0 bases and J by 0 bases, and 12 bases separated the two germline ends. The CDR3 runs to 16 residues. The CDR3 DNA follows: TGTGCCTGGAGTGTACCGACTAGGGGCTCCTACAATGAGCAGTTCTTC. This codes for CAWSVPTRGSYNEQFF.

Here the CDR3 DNA reads TGTGCCTGGAATCCAGGGGGAAGGGAGCAGTACTTC. It encodes CAWNPGGREQYF. The chain uses TRBV30 and TRBJ2-7, with 7 bases fitting TRBD1. CDR1 is GTSNPN and CDR2 is SVGIG in the germline V gene (reference sequence). This CDR3 region has 12 residues. V lost 4 bases, J lost 7 bases, and 7 bases stayed unmatched.

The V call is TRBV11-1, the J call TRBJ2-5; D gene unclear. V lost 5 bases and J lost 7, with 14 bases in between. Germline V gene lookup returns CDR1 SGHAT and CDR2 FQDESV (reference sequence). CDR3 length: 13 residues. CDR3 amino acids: CASSPRAVRTQYF. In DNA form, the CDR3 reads TGTGCCAGCAGCCCAAGGGCAGTTAGGACCCAGTACTTC.

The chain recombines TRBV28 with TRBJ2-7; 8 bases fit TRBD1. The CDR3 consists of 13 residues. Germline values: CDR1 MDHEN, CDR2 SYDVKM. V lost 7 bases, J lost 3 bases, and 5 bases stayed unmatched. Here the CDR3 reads CASKGQVYYEQYF. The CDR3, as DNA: TGTGCCAGCAAGGGACAGGTTTACTACGAGCAGTACTTC.

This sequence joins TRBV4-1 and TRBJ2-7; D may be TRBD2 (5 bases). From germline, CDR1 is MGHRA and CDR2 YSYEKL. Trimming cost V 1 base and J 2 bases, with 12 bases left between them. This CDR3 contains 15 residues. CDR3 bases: TGCGCCAGCAGCCAAGTCGATAGGGAGACCTACGAGCAGTACTTC. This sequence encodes CASSQVDRETYEQYF.

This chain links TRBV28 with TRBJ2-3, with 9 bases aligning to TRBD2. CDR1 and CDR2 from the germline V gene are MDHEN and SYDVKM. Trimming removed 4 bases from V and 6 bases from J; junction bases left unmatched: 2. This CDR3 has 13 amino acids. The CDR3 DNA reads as TGTGCCAGCAGTTGGCGGGAGGGGGATACGCAGTATTTT. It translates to CASSWREGDTQYF.

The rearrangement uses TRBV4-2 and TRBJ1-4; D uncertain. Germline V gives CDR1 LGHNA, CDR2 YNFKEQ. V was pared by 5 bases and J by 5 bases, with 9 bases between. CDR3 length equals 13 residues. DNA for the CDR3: TGTGCCAGCAGCTTTCGGAGGAATGAAAAACTGTTTTTT. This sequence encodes CASSFRRNEKLFF.

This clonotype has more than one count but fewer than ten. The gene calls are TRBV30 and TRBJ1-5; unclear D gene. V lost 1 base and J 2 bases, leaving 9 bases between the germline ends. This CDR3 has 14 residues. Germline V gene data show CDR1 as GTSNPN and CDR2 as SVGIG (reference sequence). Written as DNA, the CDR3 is TGTGCCTGGAGTGCACAGAGGGGCAATCAGCCCCAGCATTTT. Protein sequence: CAWSAQRGNQPQHF.

In DNA, the CDR3 is TGTGCCAGCAGCTTAGGGCGGGATGGGTGGACGGATACGCAGTATTTT. Amino acids: CASSLGRDGWTDTQYF. V is TRBV7-2 and J is TRBJ2-3, with TRBD2 as a possible D gene (6 bases). Germline V gene data show CDR1 as SGHTA and CDR2 as FQGNSA. V gave up 1 base and J gave up 6 bases, with 17 bases separating them. The CDR3 extends over 16 amino acids.

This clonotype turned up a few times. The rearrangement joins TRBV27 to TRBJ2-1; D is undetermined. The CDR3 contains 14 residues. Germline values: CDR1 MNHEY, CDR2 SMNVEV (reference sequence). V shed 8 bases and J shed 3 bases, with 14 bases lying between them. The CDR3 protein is CASSPENDYNEQFF. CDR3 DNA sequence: TGTGCCAGCTCGCCGGAAAACGACTACAATGAGCAGTTCTTC.

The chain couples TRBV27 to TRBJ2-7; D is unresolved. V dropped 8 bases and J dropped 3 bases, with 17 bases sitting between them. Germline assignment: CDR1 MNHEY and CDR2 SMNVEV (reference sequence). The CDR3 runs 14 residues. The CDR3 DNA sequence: TGTGCCAGCGGTCAGGTCCAACCCCGCTACGAGCAGTACTTC. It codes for CASGQVQPRYEQYF.

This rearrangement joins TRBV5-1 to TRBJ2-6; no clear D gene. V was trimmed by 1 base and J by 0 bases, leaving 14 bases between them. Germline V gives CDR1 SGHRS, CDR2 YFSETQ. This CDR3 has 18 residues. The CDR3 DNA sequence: TGCGCCAGCAGCTTGTTTCGACCGACGGGCTCTGGGGCCAACGTCCTGACTTTC. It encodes CASSLFRPTGSGANVLTF.

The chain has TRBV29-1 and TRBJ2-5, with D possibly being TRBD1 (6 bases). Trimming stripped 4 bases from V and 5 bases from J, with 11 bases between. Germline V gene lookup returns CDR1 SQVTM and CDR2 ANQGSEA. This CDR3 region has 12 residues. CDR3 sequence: CSVARGGETQYF. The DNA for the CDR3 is TGCAGCGTTGCCAGGGGTGGGGAGACCCAGTACTTC.

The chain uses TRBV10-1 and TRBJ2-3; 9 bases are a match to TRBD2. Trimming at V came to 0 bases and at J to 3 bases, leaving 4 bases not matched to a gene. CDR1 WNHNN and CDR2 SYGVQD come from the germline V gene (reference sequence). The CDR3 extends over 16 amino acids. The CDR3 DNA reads TGCGCCAGCAGTGAGTCTAGCGGGAGTGGGACAGATACGCAGTATTTT. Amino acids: CASSESSGSGTDTQYF.

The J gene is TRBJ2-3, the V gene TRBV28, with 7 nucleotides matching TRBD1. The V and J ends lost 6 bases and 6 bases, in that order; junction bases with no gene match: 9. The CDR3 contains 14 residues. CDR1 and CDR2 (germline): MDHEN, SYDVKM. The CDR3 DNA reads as TGTGCCAGCAGGTCGACAGGGCACACCGATACGCAGTATTTT. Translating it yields CASRSTGHTDTQYF.

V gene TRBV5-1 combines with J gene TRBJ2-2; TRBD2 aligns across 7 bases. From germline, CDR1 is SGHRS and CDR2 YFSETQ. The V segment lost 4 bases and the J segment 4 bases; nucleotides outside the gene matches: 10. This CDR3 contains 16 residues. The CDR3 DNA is TGCGCCAGCAGCCCCTCGGGACTATCTTTCACCGGGGAGCTGTTTTTT. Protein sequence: CASSPSGLSFTGELFF.

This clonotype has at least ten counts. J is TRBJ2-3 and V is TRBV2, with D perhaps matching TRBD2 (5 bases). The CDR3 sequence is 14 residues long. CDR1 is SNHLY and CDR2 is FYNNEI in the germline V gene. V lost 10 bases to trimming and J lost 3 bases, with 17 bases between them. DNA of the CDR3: TGTGCCACCACAGAGGGAGTAACGACAGATACGCAGTATTTT. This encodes CATTEGVTTDTQYF.

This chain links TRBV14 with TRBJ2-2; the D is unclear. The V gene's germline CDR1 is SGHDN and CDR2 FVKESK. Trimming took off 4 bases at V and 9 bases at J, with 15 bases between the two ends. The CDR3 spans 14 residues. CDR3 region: CASSLNPPSRELFF. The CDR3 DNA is TGTGCCAGCAGCCTAAACCCCCCATCCCGGGAGCTGTTTTTT.

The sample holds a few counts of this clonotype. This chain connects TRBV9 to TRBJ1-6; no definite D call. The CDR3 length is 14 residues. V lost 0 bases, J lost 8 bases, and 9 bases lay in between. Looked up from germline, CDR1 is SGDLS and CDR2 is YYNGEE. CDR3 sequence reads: CASSVARGYSPLHF. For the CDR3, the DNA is TGTGCCAGCAGCGTAGCCAGAGGATATTCACCCCTCCACTTT.

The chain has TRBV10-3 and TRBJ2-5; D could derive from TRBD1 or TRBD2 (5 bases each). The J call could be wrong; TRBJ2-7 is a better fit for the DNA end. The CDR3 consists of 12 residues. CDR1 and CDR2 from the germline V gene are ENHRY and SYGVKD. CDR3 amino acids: CAISGGKYEQYF. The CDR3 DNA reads TGTGCCATCAGTGGGGGGAAATACGAGCAGTACTTC.

The CDR3 spells CATSVAGSYNEQFF. In DNA form, the CDR3 reads TGTGCCACCAGCGTGGCGGGTTCCTACAATGAGCAGTTCTTC. The chain links TRBV24-1 to TRBJ2-1; D perhaps matches TRBD2 (5 bases). Germline V gene sequence: CDR1 KGHDR, CDR2 SFDVKD. This CDR3 comprises 14 residues. Trimming stripped 7 bases from V and 1 base from J, with 10 bases between.

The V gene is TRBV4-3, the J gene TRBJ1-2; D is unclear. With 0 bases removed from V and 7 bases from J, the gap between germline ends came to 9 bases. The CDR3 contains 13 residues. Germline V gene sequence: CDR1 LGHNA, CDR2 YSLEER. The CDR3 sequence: CASSQDRGVGYTF. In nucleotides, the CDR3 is TGCGCCAGCAGCCAAGATCGTGGGGTTGGCTACACCTTC.

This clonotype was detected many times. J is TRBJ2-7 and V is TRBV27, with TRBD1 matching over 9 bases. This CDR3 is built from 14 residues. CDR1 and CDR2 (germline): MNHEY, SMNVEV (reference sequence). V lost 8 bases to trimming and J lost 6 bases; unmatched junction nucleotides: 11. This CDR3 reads CASYGTGRKGEQYF. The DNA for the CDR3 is TGTGCCAGCTACGGGACAGGGAGGAAAGGCGAGCAGTACTTC.

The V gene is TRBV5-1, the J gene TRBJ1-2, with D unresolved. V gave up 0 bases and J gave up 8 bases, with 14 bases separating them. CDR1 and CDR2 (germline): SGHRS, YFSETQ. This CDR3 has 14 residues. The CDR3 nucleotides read TGCGCCAGCAGCTTGGTTTCGCAAACGGGGGGCTACACCTTC. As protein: CASSLVSQTGGYTF.

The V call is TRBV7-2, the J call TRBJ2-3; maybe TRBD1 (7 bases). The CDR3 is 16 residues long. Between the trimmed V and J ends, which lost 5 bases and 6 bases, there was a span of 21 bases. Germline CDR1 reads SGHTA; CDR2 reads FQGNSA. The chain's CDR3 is CASSPRGVRAPDTQYF. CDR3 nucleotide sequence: TGTGCCAGCAGCCCCAGGGGGGTCCGGGCCCCGGATACGCAGTATTTT. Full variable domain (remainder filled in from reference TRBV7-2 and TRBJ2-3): GAGVSQSPSNKVTEKGKDVELRCDPISGHTALYWYRQSLGQGLEFLIYFQGNSAPDKSGLPSDRFSAERTGGSVSTLTIQRTQQEDSAVYLCASSPRGVRAPDTQYFGPGTRLTVL.

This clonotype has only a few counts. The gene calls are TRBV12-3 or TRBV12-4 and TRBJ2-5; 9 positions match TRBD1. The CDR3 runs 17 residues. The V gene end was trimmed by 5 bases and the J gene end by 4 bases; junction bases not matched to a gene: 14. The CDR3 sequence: CASSPLPGQGDGETQYF. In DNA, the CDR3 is TGTGCCAGCAGTCCTCTTCCGGGACAGGGTGATGGAGAGACCCAGTACTTC.

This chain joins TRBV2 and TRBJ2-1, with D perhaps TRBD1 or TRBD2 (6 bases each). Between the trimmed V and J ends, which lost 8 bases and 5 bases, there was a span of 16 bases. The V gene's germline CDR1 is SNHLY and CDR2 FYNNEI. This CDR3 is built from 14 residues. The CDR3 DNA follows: TGTGCCAGCTCGGGGCAGGGGACTGACAATGAGCAGTTCTTC. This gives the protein CASSGQGTDNEQFF.

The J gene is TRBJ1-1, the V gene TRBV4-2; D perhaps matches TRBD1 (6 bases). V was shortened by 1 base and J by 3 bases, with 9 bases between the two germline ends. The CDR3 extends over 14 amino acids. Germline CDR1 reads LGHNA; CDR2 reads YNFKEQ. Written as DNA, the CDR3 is TGTGCCAGCAGCCAAGCGTCAGGGGACACTGAAGCTTTCTTT. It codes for CASSQASGDTEAFF.

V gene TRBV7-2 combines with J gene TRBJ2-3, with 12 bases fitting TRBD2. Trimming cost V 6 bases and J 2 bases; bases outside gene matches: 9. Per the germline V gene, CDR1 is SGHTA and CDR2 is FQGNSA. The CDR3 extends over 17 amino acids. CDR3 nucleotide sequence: TGTGCCAGCAGTATCCTAGCGGGAGGGCGTGACACAGATACGCAGTATTTT. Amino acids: CASSILAGGRDTDTQYF.

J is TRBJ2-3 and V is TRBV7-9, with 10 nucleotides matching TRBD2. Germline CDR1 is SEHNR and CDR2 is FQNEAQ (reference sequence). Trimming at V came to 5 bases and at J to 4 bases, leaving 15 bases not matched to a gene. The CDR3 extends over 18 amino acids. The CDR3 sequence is CASSPGTVAGGEADTQYF. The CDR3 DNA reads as TGTGCCAGCAGCCCGGGGACGGTAGCGGGAGGAGAAGCAGATACGCAGTATTTT. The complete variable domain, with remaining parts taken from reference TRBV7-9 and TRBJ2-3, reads DTGVSQNPRHKITKRGQNVTFRCDPISEHNRLYWYRQTLGQGPEFLTYFQNEAQLEKSRLLSDRFSAERPKGSFSTLEIQRTEQGDSAMYLCASSPGTVAGGEADTQYFGPGTRLTVL.

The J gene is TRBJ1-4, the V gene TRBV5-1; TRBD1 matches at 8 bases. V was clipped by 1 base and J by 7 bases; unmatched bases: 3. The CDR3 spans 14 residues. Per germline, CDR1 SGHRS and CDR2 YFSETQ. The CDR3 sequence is CASSLTGGFEKLFF. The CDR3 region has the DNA TGCGCCAGCAGCTTGACAGGGGGTTTTGAAAAACTGTTTTTT.

The CDR3 region has the DNA TGTGCCAGCAGCAAACCTCCGAACACCGGGGAGCTGTTTTTT. It codes for CASSKPPNTGELFF. The chain employs TRBV7-2 and TRBJ2-2; D remains ambiguous. CDR3 length: 14 residues. The ends were cut back, 5 bases at V and 0 bases at J, with 7 bases in the middle. Germline loops: CDR1 SGHTA, CDR2 FQGNSA.